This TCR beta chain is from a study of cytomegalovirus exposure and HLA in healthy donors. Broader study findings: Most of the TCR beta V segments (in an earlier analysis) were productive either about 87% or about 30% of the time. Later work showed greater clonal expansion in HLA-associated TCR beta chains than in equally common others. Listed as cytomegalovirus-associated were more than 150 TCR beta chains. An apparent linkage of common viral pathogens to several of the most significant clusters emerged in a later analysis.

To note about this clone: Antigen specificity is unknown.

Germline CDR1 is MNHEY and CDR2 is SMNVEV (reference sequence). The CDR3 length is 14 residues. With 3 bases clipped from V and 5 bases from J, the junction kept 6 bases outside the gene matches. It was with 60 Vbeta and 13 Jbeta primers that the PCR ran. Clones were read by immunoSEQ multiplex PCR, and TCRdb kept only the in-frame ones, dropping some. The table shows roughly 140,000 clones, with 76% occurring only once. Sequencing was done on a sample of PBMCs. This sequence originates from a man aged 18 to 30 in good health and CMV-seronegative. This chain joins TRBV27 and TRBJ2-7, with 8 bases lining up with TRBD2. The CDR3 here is CASSFLAGSHEQYF. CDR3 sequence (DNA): TGTGCCAGCAGTTTCCTAGCGGGTTCCCACGAGCAGTACTTC.